Described below is a single TCR beta chain sequence and its context. The sample comes from a study of blood T cell repertoires in COVID-19. Whole-study context: There were acute and convalescent COVID-19 samples, and they came from the United States, Italy and Spain. Nucleic acid was either cDNA or gDNA, and it came from T cells, B-cell-depleted T cells, or PBMCs.

The CDR3 consists of 16 residues. Germline lookup yields CDR1 MNHEY and CDR2 SVGEGT. The V and J ends lost 0 bases and 10 bases respectively, with 21 bases between them. Authors' analysis steps: Scientists estimated how many nucleated cells there were by amplifying reference gene primers. Some clones are missing from TCRdb's copy, which holds only in-frame ones; the method was immunoSEQ multiplex PCR. Clone size and the V and J calls come from that table; the DNA yielded D and trimming. Here the sample spans 170,000 or so clones, around 80% being singletons. Material: peripheral blood. The TCR comes from a woman in her sixties or seventies with acute or convalescent COVID-19. The chain uses TRBV6-2 or TRBV6-3 and TRBJ1-1; D call uncertain. The CDR3 nucleotides read TGTGCCAGCAGTTACTCGAGAGAGGGCCACCACCCTGGAGCTTTCTTT. Residues: CASSYSREGHHPGAFF.